This TCR beta chain stems from a study of T cells in Graves' hyperthyroidism and ophthalmopathy. Overall study findings and caveats: Progression to ophthalmopathy was predicted a median of roughly 6.6 months early.

Researchers took RNA transcripts and amplified the TCR beta CDR3 regions from them. HTBI primers were employed in a first-round RT-PCR of the TCR CDR3. TCRdb passed the multiplex PCR reads through MiXCR, listing each CDR3 protein once. Counted here are approximately 600,000 distinct CDR3 sequences, around 15% occurring once; the ten biggest clones make up about 3.8%. The ends were cut back, 3 bases at V and 2 bases at J, with 11 bases in the middle. The CDR3 sequence is 15 residues long. Stable disease denoted Graves' hyperthyroidism without ophthalmopathy progression within 18 months. Criteria for exclusion of patients were uncontrolled infection, other autoimmune disease, pregnancy or lactation. Diagnosis relied on clinical symptoms, serum thyroxine and TRAb, thyroid ultrasound and orbital computed tomography. This clonotype was counted many times. Its antigen is still unknown.

This clonotype was sampled from a woman in her thirties with Graves' hyperthyroidism. This rearrangement joins TRBV12-3 or TRBV12-4 to TRBJ2-1; possibly TRBD1 or TRBD2 for D (5 bases each). Sequencing was performed on blood. CDR3 region: CASSFRDPAYNEQFF. CDR3 nucleotide sequence: TGTGCCAGCAGTTTCCGGGACCCTGCCTACAATGAGCAGTTCTTC.